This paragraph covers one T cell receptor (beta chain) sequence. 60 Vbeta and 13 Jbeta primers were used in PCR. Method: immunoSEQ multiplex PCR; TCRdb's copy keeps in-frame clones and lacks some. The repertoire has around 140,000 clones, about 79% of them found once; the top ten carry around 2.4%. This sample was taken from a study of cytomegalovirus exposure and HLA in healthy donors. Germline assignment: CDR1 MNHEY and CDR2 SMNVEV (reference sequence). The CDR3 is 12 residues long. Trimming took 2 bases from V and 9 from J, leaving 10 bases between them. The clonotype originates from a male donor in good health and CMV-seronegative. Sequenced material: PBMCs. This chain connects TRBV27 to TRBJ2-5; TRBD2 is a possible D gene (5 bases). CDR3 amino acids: CASSLRTGAQYF. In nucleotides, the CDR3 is TGTGCCAGCAGTTTACGGACCGGGGCCCAGTACTTC.